Listed here are 30 T cell receptor beta chains from one sample, sequenced in a study of human T cells and chemical hapten exposure. Time point of the sample: patch test 1, 2 weeks after DPC sensitization. As for treatment: therapeutic diphenylcyclopropenone sensitization with weekly scalp DPC. TCRdb reanalysed the RACE reads using MiXCR and keeps one entry per CDR3 protein. The table shows tens of thousands of distinct CDR3 sequences, with 12% occurring only once. This sample comprised whole blood, obtained in connection with sensitization to the hapten diphenylcyclopropenone (DPC). The source is a woman aged 55-69 years with alopecia areata. Some clones in this sample may be carry-over from other donors' samples.

V gene TRBV18 combines with J gene TRBJ1-6, with TRBD1 matching 9 bases. Germline lookup yields CDR1 KGHSH and CDR2 LQKENI. The CDR3 runs 17 residues. V shed 0 bases and J 10 bases; nucleotides not matched to a gene: 10. This CDR3 reads CASSPPYTRQGGSPLHF. CDR3 nucleotide sequence: TGTGCCAGCTCACCACCATACACCCGACAGGGGGGGTCACCCCTCCACTTT. Combining the CDR3 with reference TRBV18 and TRBJ1-6 gives the whole variable domain NAGVMQNPRHLVRRRGQEARLRCSPMKGHSHVYWYRQLPEEGLKFMVYLQKENIIDESGMPKERFSAEFPKEGPSILRIQQVVRGDSAAYFCASSPPYTRQGGSPLHFGNGTRLTVT.

This clonotype was picked up a small number of times. The chain is built from TRBV4-1 and TRBJ2-7; 10 bases match TRBD2. V shed 1 base and J 4 bases; nucleotides not matched to a gene: 4. The CDR3 is 15 amino acids. Germline assignment: CDR1 MGHRA and CDR2 YSYEKL. Here the CDR3 DNA reads TGCGCCAGCAGCCAAGGCCCTAGCGGGGGTTACGAGCAGTACTTC. Translated, it gives CASSQGPSGGYEQYF.

This clonotype has ten or more counts. J is TRBJ2-3 and V is TRBV2; possibly TRBD2 for D (7 bases). Trimming shortened V by 6 bases and J by 2 bases, and 12 bases separated the two germline ends. This CDR3 is built from 14 residues. Germline lookup yields CDR1 SNHLY and CDR2 FYNNEI. The CDR3 is CASRGGALTDTQYF. Written as DNA, the CDR3 is TGTGCCAGCAGAGGGGGGGCCCTCACAGATACGCAGTATTTT.

This clonotype occurred a few times. In DNA form, the CDR3 reads TGTGCCAGCAGTCGGGCGTTTGCTTCACCCCTCCACTTT. Its translation is CASSRAFASPLHF. The genes are TRBV3-1 and TRBJ1-6; D gene ambiguous. This CDR3 has 13 residues. V dropped 6 bases and J dropped 9 bases, with 12 bases sitting between them. Germline-derived CDR1 and CDR2 are LGHDT and YNNKEL (reference sequence).

This clonotype was found many times. This sequence joins TRBV6-1 and TRBJ2-7; TRBD1 aligns across 8 bases. V gave up 4 bases and J gave up 5 bases; unmatched junction bases: 10. This CDR3 spans 15 amino acids. Germline CDR1 MNHNS, CDR2 SASEGT. The CDR3 is CASSVEDRDMDEQYF. The DNA for the CDR3 is TGTGCCAGCAGTGTCGAGGACAGGGATATGGACGAGCAGTACTTC.

The gene calls are TRBV11-1 and TRBJ2-1; D might be TRBD2 (5 bases). Trimming pared 2 bases from V and 3 bases from J, leaving 5 bases between. The CDR3 contains 13 residues. Germline loops: CDR1 SGHAT, CDR2 FQDESV (reference sequence). CDR3 DNA: TGTGCCAGCAGCTTACGGGGCTACAATGAGCAGTTCTTC. Its translation is CASSLRGYNEQFF.

This clonotype was counted many times. The V and J genes are TRBV7-9 and TRBJ1-1; D is perhaps TRBD1 (5 bases). The V end lost 1 base, the J end lost 0 bases, and 15 bases lay between the germline ends. The CDR3 loop spans 17 amino acids. Germline V gene lookup returns CDR1 SEHNR and CDR2 FQNEAQ (reference sequence). Here the CDR3 DNA reads TGTGCCAGCAGCTTAGGAGGCGGGGGGAGGATGAACACTGAAGCTTTCTTT. The encoded protein is CASSLGGGGRMNTEAFF.

Many counts were recorded for this clonotype. The chain is built from TRBV11-2 and TRBJ1-5; no clear D gene. Germline CDR1 SGHAT, CDR2 FQNNGV. This CDR3 is built from 13 residues. The V and J ends lost 3 bases and 7 bases respectively, with 10 bases between them. CDR3 amino acids: CASSLWADQPQHF. The CDR3 nucleotides read TGTGCCAGCAGCTTGTGGGCGGACCAGCCCCAGCATTTT. The whole variable domain, filled in from reference TRBV11-2 and TRBJ1-5, reads EAGVAQSPRYKIIEKRQSVAFWCNPISGHATLYWYQQILGQGPKLLIQFQNNGVVDDSQLPKDRFSAERLKGVDSTLKIQPAKLEDSAVYLCASSLWADQPQHFGDGTRLSIL.

This clonotype was picked up many times. CDR3: CASSQGPDRGNNQPQHF. The CDR3 DNA reads as TGCGCCAGCAGCCAAGGGCCCGACAGGGGGAACAATCAGCCCCAGCATTTT. The chain carries TRBV4-1 and TRBJ1-5, with 9 bases lining up with TRBD1. The CDR3 covers 17 residues. The J segment lost 3 bases and the V segment lost 1 base, leaving 7 bases of the junction unmatched. The germline V gene encodes CDR1 MGHRA and CDR2 YSYEKL.

This clonotype was seen a few times. The J gene is TRBJ1-1, the V gene TRBV5-1; D not certain. Looked up from germline, CDR1 is SGHRS and CDR2 is YFSETQ. This CDR3 is built from 15 residues. V gave up 0 bases and J gave up 3 bases, with 12 bases separating them. The CDR3 nucleotides are TGCGCCAGCAGCTTGGCCACTCGACTCGACACTGAAGCTTTCTTT. It yields the protein CASSLATRLDTEAFF.

This chain connects TRBV4-1 to TRBJ1-1; the match to TRBD1 covers 8 bases. CDR1 is MGHRA and CDR2 is YSYEKL in the germline V gene. The junction had 5 bases not matched to a gene; V was cut back by 3 bases and J by 5 bases. CDR3 length equals 14 residues. The CDR3 nucleotides read TGCGCCAGCAGCCATGGACAGGGAGAGACTGAAGCTTTCTTT. Protein product: CASSHGQGETEAFF.

This chain joins TRBV3-1 and TRBJ2-7, with 11 bases that match TRBD2. Germline CDR1 reads LGHDT; CDR2 reads YNNKEL (reference sequence). The J segment lost 6 bases and the V segment lost 4 bases, leaving 5 bases of the junction unmatched. The CDR3 runs 14 residues. The chain's CDR3 is CASSRGLAEGEQYF. CDR3 DNA: TGTGCCAGCAGCCGGGGACTAGCGGAGGGCGAGCAGTACTTC.

Ten or more counts support this clonotype. This chain links TRBV2 with TRBJ2-2, with D unresolved. In germline, CDR1 is SNHLY, CDR2 FYNNEI. V shed 2 bases and J shed 3 bases, with 7 bases lying between them. This CDR3 has 14 amino acids. The CDR3, as DNA: TGTGCCAGCAGTGAAAGCCCCCACACCGGGGAGCTGTTTTTT. Its translation is CASSESPHTGELFF.

This clonotype was picked up a small number of times. The chain couples TRBV19 to TRBJ2-5; 7 nucleotides line up with TRBD2. From germline, CDR1 is LNHDA and CDR2 SQIVND (reference sequence). This CDR3 is built from 14 residues. The V segment lost 5 bases and the J segment 3 bases; nucleotides outside the gene matches: 6. CDR3 region: CASSRTSAKETQYF. DNA for the CDR3: TGTGCCAGTAGTCGGACTAGTGCGAAAGAGACCCAGTACTTC.

The table lists this clonotype with many counts. This chain connects TRBV2 to TRBJ2-1; D remains ambiguous. In germline, CDR1 is SNHLY, CDR2 FYNNEI. The CDR3 is 12 residues long. The V end was cut by 7 bases, the J end by 7 bases, with 11 bases between. The CDR3 DNA sequence: TGTGCCAGCACTGGATGGCCTAATGAGCAGTTCTTC. It yields the protein CASTGWPNEQFF.

As DNA, the CDR3 is TGTGCCAGCAGCTTTGGGACTACAGATACGCAGTATTTT. Its translation: CASSFGTTDTQYF. V usage is TRBV2 and J usage is TRBJ2-3, with D maybe TRBD2 (6 bases). Trimming left V 6 bases short and J 3 bases short, with 10 bases between. The CDR3 runs to 13 residues. The germline CDR1 and CDR2 sequences are SNHLY and FYNNEI.

Regarding this clonotype: A read error may produce the germline difference seen at one junction end. V gene TRBV19 combines with J gene TRBJ2-2, with a weak D call TRBD1 (5 bases). CDR3 size: 14 residues. Germline V gene lookup returns CDR1 LNHDA and CDR2 SQIVND (reference sequence). CDR3 in DNA: TGTGCCAGTAGTATGAGACTGGACACCGAGGAGCTGTTTTTT. This codes for CASSMRLDTEELFF.

The chain recombines TRBV7-9 with TRBJ1-6, with D uncertain. The CDR3 runs to 17 residues. Trimming removed 5 bases at V and 4 bases at J, with 18 bases between. Germline CDR1 is SEHNR and CDR2 is FQNEAQ (reference sequence). The CDR3 loop is CASSLPPDGVYNSPLHF. The CDR3, as DNA: TGTGCCAGCAGCCTCCCCCCCGATGGGGTGTATAATTCACCCCTCCACTTT.

This clonotype has a count of ten or more. The gene calls are TRBV18 and TRBJ1-1; weak D call: TRBD1 (6 bases). Germline CDR1 is KGHSH and CDR2 is LQKENI. The length of the CDR3 is 14 residues. V was cut by 3 bases and J by 2 bases, with 10 bases left in between. CDR3: CASSPTGRNTEAFF. The CDR3, as DNA: TGTGCCAGCTCACCGACAGGAAGAAACACTGAAGCTTTCTTT.

The table lists this clonotype with many counts. The chain uses TRBV5-8 and TRBJ1-5; 9 nucleotides match TRBD1. The CDR3 covers 15 residues. Trimming at V came to 3 bases and at J to 5 bases, leaving 6 bases not matched to a gene. In germline, CDR1 is SGHTS, CDR2 YDEGEE. CDR3 in amino acids: CASSSTGGSDQPQHF. The CDR3 DNA is TGTGCCAGCAGCTCGACAGGGGGAAGCGATCAGCCCCAGCATTTT.

This clonotype was found many times. The CDR3 is CASSPQLQRGTEAFF. The CDR3 coding sequence is TGTGCCAGCTCACCACAATTACAAAGGGGCACTGAAGCTTTCTTT. This chain uses TRBV18 with TRBJ1-1, with D maybe TRBD1 (5 bases). Germline V gives CDR1 KGHSH, CDR2 LQKENI. The CDR3 spans 15 residues. The V and J ends lost 1 base and 4 bases respectively, with 13 bases between them.

A few counts support this clonotype. The chain carries TRBV2 and TRBJ2-1, with a weak D call TRBD2 (5 bases). This CDR3 is built from 12 residues. Germline CDR1 reads SNHLY; CDR2 reads FYNNEI. Trimming left V 6 bases short and J 4 bases short, with 7 bases between. The CDR3 DNA reads as TGTGCCAGCAGACTAGAGTACAATGAGCAGTTCTTC. Translation gives CASRLEYNEQFF.

This clonotype was counted a few times. The J gene is TRBJ1-1, the V gene TRBV9; D unclear. This CDR3 spans 13 amino acids. The germline V gene encodes CDR1 SGDLS and CDR2 YYNGEE. V lost 0 bases, J lost 3 bases, and 6 bases lay in between. The CDR3: CASSVAGDTEAFF. DNA of the CDR3: TGTGCCAGCAGCGTAGCTGGGGACACTGAAGCTTTCTTT.

The rearrangement joins TRBV12-3 or TRBV12-4 to TRBJ1-5; D gene ambiguous. The CDR3 runs to 13 residues. V lost 3 bases and J 5 bases, leaving 8 bases between the germline ends. The CDR3 DNA is TGTGCCAGCAGTTTGACTTCTTATCAGCCCCAGCATTTT. This encodes CASSLTSYQPQHF.

This clonotype was counted between two and nine times. This rearrangement joins TRBV5-1 to TRBJ2-3; tentatively, D is TRBD2 (5 bases). Trimming left V 0 bases short and J 5 bases short, with 13 bases between. The germline CDR1 and CDR2 sequences are SGHRS and YFSETQ. The CDR3 spans 15 residues. This CDR3 reads CASSLVLGLEDTQYF. DNA for the CDR3: TGCGCCAGCAGCTTGGTCCTAGGACTGGAAGATACGCAGTATTTT.

This clonotype has only a few counts. The chain recombines TRBV12-3 or TRBV12-4 with TRBJ1-3; D may be TRBD1 (6 bases). This CDR3 contains 14 residues. The V gene lost 6 bases and the J gene lost 0 bases, with 9 bases spanning the gap. CDR3 residues: CASRTGYSGNTIYF. CDR3 in DNA: TGTGCCAGCAGGACAGGATACTCTGGAAACACCATATATTTT.

V is TRBV2 and J is TRBJ2-7, with D hard to call. Trimming took 5 bases from V and 6 from J, leaving 14 bases between them. The CDR3 loop spans 13 amino acids. In germline, CDR1 is SNHLY, CDR2 FYNNEI. DNA for the CDR3: TGTGCCAGCAGTCGTGAGGCCAGTCGCGAGCAGTACTTC. Residues: CASSREASREQYF.

This clonotype appeared many times. This rearrangement joins TRBV7-3 to TRBJ2-5; D gene ambiguous. V dropped 3 bases and J dropped 6 bases, with 11 bases sitting between them. This CDR3 has 13 residues. Germline lookup yields CDR1 SGHTA and CDR2 FQGTGA. For the CDR3, the DNA is TGTGCCAGCAGCTTTGGTCCAAGAAAGACCCAGTACTTC. It codes for CASSFGPRKTQYF.

Points on this clonotype: In this CDR3 the conserved last residue, phenylalanine or tryptophan, is missing, so a read error is likely. This chain links TRBV18 with TRBJ1-5, with 8 bases fitting TRBD1. Germline assignment: CDR1 KGHSH and CDR2 LQKENI. Germline trimming cut 3 bases from V and 7 bases from J; bases unmatched to any gene: 11. The CDR3 has 16 amino acids. For the CDR3, the DNA is TGTGCCAGCTCACCGGGCGGACAGGGACTCAGACAGCCCCAGCATATT. Protein: CASSPGGQGLRQPQHI.

This chain uses TRBV5-1 with TRBJ1-4, with D perhaps matching TRBD1 (6 bases). The CDR3 is made up of 13 amino acids. CDR1 is SGHRS, CDR2 YFSETQ, per germline. V was pared by 7 bases and J by 8 bases, with 15 bases between. The CDR3 DNA follows: TGCGCCAGCTCTCCCTCCGGGGGCGAAAAACTGTTTTTT. This translates into CASSPSGGEKLFF.